This TCR beta chain was found in a study of OX40 agonist ivuxolimab in advanced cancers. Using immunoSEQ multiplex PCR, the repertoire was profiled, and TCRdb retains in-frame clones only, with some absent. This table has about 54,000 clones, about 90% appearing once. From germline, CDR1 is SGHRS and CDR2 YFSETQ. The CDR3 totals 16 residues. Trimming cost V 0 bases and J 3 bases; bases outside gene matches: 9. The count of this clone is one. This rearrangement joins TRBV5-1 to TRBJ2-7; 7 bases are a match to TRBD1. The input for sequencing was CD4+ or CD8+ T cells sorted from blood, taken in a trial of the OX40 agonist ivuxolimab. The sequence came from an adult with an advanced solid tumor such as melanoma, head and neck, liver or kidney cancer. Here the CDR3 DNA reads TGCGCCAGCAGCTTGGCACAGGGGTCAATTAGCTACGAGCAGTACTTC. Its protein is CASSLAQGSISYEQYF.